This TCR beta chain is from a study of cytomegalovirus exposure and HLA in healthy donors. Study-wide points: Being productive about 87% or about 30% of the time was typical of most TCR beta V segments in an earlier analysis. It was reportedly the case that the classifier diagnosed cytomegalovirus status with high specificity and sensitivity. While the bulk of TCR sequences proved rare, some public TCRs turned up in many donors.

The ends were cut back, 4 bases at V and 3 bases at J, with 3 bases in the middle. CDR3 length equals 12 residues. Germline V gives CDR1 SEHNR, CDR2 FQNEAQ (reference sequence). The study ran its PCR with 60 Vbeta and 13 Jbeta primers. Data came from immunoSEQ multiplex PCR; TCRdb stores just in-frame clones and leaves some out. This table has tens of thousands of clones, 83% appearing once. Comment on this clone: Its antigen is unknown.

The V and J genes are TRBV7-9 and TRBJ2-2; D ambiguous. The clonotype was recovered from a man younger than 45 in good health and CMV-seronegative. Sequenced material: PBMCs. Here the CDR3 reads CASSSDTGELFF. CDR3 coding DNA: TGTGCCAGCAGCTCCGACACCGGGGAGCTGTTTTTT.